The 10 T cell receptor beta chains listed next were all sequenced from one sample in a study of molecular identifiers for immune sequencing clone quantification. From the PCR reads, TCRdb called clonotypes with MiXCR, one entry per CDR3 protein. Among around 470,000 distinct CDR3 sequences listed, over 20% were seen once. The sample was naive CD8+ T cells from blood, with Jurkat cell RNA spiked in. The subset denotes: FACS-sorted CD8+CD4-CCR7+CD45RA+ naive T cells. The receptors come from a human donor in good health. Some libraries in this study had Jurkat cell RNA spiked in.

This clonotype has more than one count but fewer than ten. The chain carries TRBV9 and TRBJ2-7, with 9 bases aligning to TRBD1. From germline, CDR1 is SGDLS and CDR2 YYNGEE. V was pared by 3 bases and J by 5 bases, with 12 bases of the junction left unmatched. The length of the CDR3 is 16 residues. CDR3 DNA: TGTGCCAGCAGCGGTGGCCGGGACAGGGAAGAGGACGAGCAGTACTTC. Translated, it gives CASSGGRDREEDEQYF.

This clonotype was detected a few times. This chain uses TRBV7-8 with TRBJ1-3; D gene uncertain. V was shortened by 4 bases and J by 0 bases, with 10 bases between the two germline ends. This CDR3 comprises 15 residues. From germline, CDR1 is SGHVS and CDR2 FQNEAQ. CDR3 sequence reads: CASSSRHISGNTIYF. Written as DNA, the CDR3 is TGTGCCAGCAGCTCCCGACACATCTCTGGAAACACCATATATTTT. The whole variable domain, filled in from reference TRBV7-8 and TRBJ1-3, reads GAGVSQSPRYKVAKRGQDVALRCDPISGHVSLFWYQQALGQGPEFLTYFQNEAQLDKSGLPSDRFFAERPEGSVSTLKIQRTQQEDSAVYLCASSSRHISGNTIYFGEGSWLTVV.

This clonotype turned up a few times. One end of the junction fails to match germline, which may point to a read error. The V and J genes are TRBV5-4 and TRBJ1-1; weak D call: TRBD1 (5 bases). The CDR3 spans 12 residues. Germline values: CDR1 SGHNT, CDR2 YYREEE (reference sequence). This chain's CDR3 is CASRLGDGEAFF. The CDR3 region has the DNA TGTGCCAGCAGATTGGGGGACGGTGAAGCTTTCTTT.

This clonotype occurred many times. The chain uses TRBV7-9 and TRBJ1-1; D call uncertain. V dropped 2 bases and J dropped 2 bases, with 9 bases sitting between them. In germline, CDR1 is SEHNR, CDR2 FQNEAQ (reference sequence). The CDR3 runs 14 residues. CDR3 sequence (DNA): TGTGCCAGCAGCTTAAACGTGGATAACACTGAAGCTTTCTTT. It translates to CASSLNVDNTEAFF.

About this clonotype: Compared with germline, one end of the junction differs, possibly owing to a read error. V is TRBV6-2 or TRBV6-3 and J is TRBJ2-2, with no clear D. The germline gives CDR1 MNHEY, CDR2 SVGEGT. CDR3 length: 17 amino acids. CDR3 nucleotide sequence: TGTGCCAGCAGTTACATAAGGGTGGTCGCGAACGCCGGGGAGCTGTTTTTT. It codes for CASSYIRVVANAGELFF.

This clonotype was detected ten times or more. The chain uses TRBV4-1 and TRBJ2-5, with TRBD1 identical over 10 bases. Trimming removed 1 base from V and 5 bases from J; junction bases left unmatched: 7. The CDR3 spans 16 residues. Germline CDR1 and CDR2: MGHRA and YSYEKL. In nucleotides, the CDR3 is TGCGCCAGCAGCCAAGTCCCGGGACAGGGGTTGGAGACCCAGTACTTC. Translation: CASSQVPGQGLETQYF.

This clonotype was seen repeatedly, ten times or more. The V call is TRBV20-1, the J call TRBJ2-3, with TRBD2 matching 8 bases. CDR1 and CDR2 (germline): DFQATT, SNEGSKA (reference sequence). This CDR3 comprises 13 residues. Losses at the gene ends were 5 bases for V and 3 bases for J; bases not matched to a gene: 4. The CDR3 sequence: CSAPGTRTDTQYF. The DNA of the CDR3 is TGCAGTGCTCCCGGGACTAGAACAGATACGCAGTATTTT.

As concerns this clonotype: At one boundary the junction diverges from the germline segment, which might be a read error. The chain is built from TRBV27 and TRBJ1-1; D gene uncertain. The CDR3 spans 13 residues. The germline V gene has CDR1 MNHEY and CDR2 SMNVEV (reference sequence). The CDR3 DNA sequence: TGTGCCAGCAGTTTATCAGAGAACATTGAAGCTTTCTTT. Encoded protein: CASSLSENIEAFF.

This clonotype was observed many times. The rearrangement links TRBV29-1 to TRBJ1-1; D call uncertain. V was clipped by 7 bases and J by 4 bases, with 16 bases between them. CDR3 size: 13 residues. Germline values: CDR1 SQVTM, CDR2 ANQGSEA. The CDR3 sequence is CSAIPHDVTEAFF. The CDR3 nucleotides read TGCAGCGCCATACCCCATGACGTCACTGAAGCTTTCTTT.

This clonotype showed up just a few times. This chain connects TRBV29-1 to TRBJ2-1; D is uncertain. This CDR3 is 11 amino acids long. Germline lookup yields CDR1 SQVTM and CDR2 ANQGSEA. V was clipped by 4 bases and J by 6 bases, with 7 bases between them. CDR3 residues: CSVGGVNEQFF. DNA of the CDR3: TGCAGCGTTGGGGGTGTCAATGAGCAGTTCTTC.